The T cell receptor (beta chain) described here comes from a study of blood T cell repertoires in COVID-19. About the study: The cDNA or gDNA used as material had been derived from T cells, B-cell-depleted T cells, or PBMCs.

The authors' processing: How many nucleated cells were present was estimated from reference gene primer amplification. This table comes from immunoSEQ multiplex PCR, and its TCRdb copy is limited to in-frame clones, with some not included. V, J and clone size were drawn from that table, and D and trimming were deduced from the DNA. The sample consists of around 200,000 clones, 70% to 85% of them appearing once. This CDR3 contains 14 residues. V trimming: 11 bases; J trimming: 2 bases; junction bases outside the gene matches: 11. Germline loops: CDR1 WSHSY, CDR2 SAAADI. This clone showed up many times.

The chain recombines TRBV10-2 with TRBJ2-7; 8 positions match TRBD2. Material for sequencing was peripheral blood. This sequence was found in a man aged 50-60 years who had recovered from COVID-19. The CDR3 nucleotides read TGCGCCGCGGGGGCGGGAGGCACCCCCTACGAGCAGTACTTC. Translating it yields CAAGAGGTPYEQYF.